These 21 T cell receptor beta chains came from one sample sequenced in a study of cytomegalovirus exposure and HLA in healthy donors. Both 60 Vbeta primers and 13 Jbeta primers went into the PCR. The assay was immunoSEQ multiplex PCR, and TCRdb's table has in-frame clones only and misses some. This sample carries about 170,000 clones, 75% to 90% of them seen once, and the ten largest clones take 2% to 2.5%. The sequenced sample was PBMCs. These receptors were collected from a male donor in good health and CMV-seronegative.

The CDR3 DNA is TGTGCCAGCTCACCACGGCGACAGACGAACACTGAAGCTTTCTTT. Translation: CASSPRRQTNTEAFF. The chain joins TRBV18 to TRBJ1-1; perhaps TRBD1 as D (5 bases). The CDR3 spans 15 residues. V was shortened by 1 base and J by 1 base, with 10 bases between the two germline ends. From germline, CDR1 is KGHSH and CDR2 LQKENI. Variable domain in full (rest from reference TRBV18 and TRBJ1-1): NAGVMQNPRHLVRRRGQEARLRCSPMKGHSHVYWYRQLPEEGLKFMVYLQKENIIDESGMPKERFSAEFPKEGPSILRIQQVVRGDSAAYFCASSPRRQTNTEAFFGQGTRLTVV.

This chain links TRBV5-4 with TRBJ2-3; perhaps TRBD2 as D (6 bases). There are 17 residues in the CDR3. CDR1 and CDR2 (germline): SGHNT, YYREEE (reference sequence). V lost 6 bases and J lost 2, with 22 bases in between. The CDR3 DNA reads as TGTGCCAGCACCTTCCTAGCTTATTCTAGCGCCACAGATACGCAGTATTTT. Translating it yields CASTFLAYSSATDTQYF.

The chain combines TRBV6-1 with TRBJ1-6; tentative D call: TRBD1 (5 bases). CDR1 is MNHNS and CDR2 is SASEGT in the germline V gene. The CDR3 is 14 amino acids. Trimming pared 2 bases from V and 10 bases from J, leaving 12 bases between. The CDR3 nucleotides are TGTGCCAGCAGTGAATATTTACGGGGGTCACCCCTCCACTTT. Protein sequence: CASSEYLRGSPLHF.

This rearrangement joins TRBV27 to TRBJ2-5; 8 bases are shared with TRBD1. The V gene's germline CDR1 is MNHEY and CDR2 SMNVEV (reference sequence). With V trimmed by 3 bases and J by 3 bases, 15 bases remained unmatched. The CDR3 length is 18 residues. CDR3 region: CASSFRQGRKKGEETQYF. The DNA for the CDR3 is TGTGCCAGCAGTTTTCGACAGGGGAGAAAGAAGGGAGAAGAGACCCAGTACTTC.

The V call is TRBV18, the J call TRBJ1-6, with 9 bases identical to TRBD1. This CDR3 spans 18 amino acids. J gave up 10 bases and V 6 bases, and 19 bases lay outside the gene matches. Germline V gives CDR1 KGHSH, CDR2 LQKENI. This CDR3 is CASSRNVPGQGVVSPLHF. CDR3 DNA: TGTGCCAGCTCGAGAAACGTCCCGGGACAGGGAGTGGTGTCACCCCTCCACTTT.

The CDR3 DNA follows: TGCGCCAGCAGCTTGGCCTTGGACAGGGACACCGGGGAGCTGTTTTTT. Residues: CASSLALDRDTGELFF. This chain connects TRBV5-1 to TRBJ2-2; 8 nucleotides agree with TRBD1. Per the germline V gene, CDR1 is SGHRS and CDR2 is YFSETQ. The junction had 4 bases not matched to a gene; V was cut back by 0 bases and J by 3 bases. The CDR3 has 16 residues. The entire variable domain, with the rest obtained from reference TRBV5-1 and TRBJ2-2, is as follows: KAGVTQTPRYLIKTRGQQVTLSCSPISGHRSVSWYQQTPGQGLQFLFEYFSETQRNKGNFPGRFSGRQFSNSRSEMNVSTLELGDSALYLCASSLALDRDTGELFFGEGSRLTVL.

This clone was detected a few times. DNA for the CDR3: TGTGCCATCAGTGAGTCCAGAGCTAGCGGGGGTGTTGATGAGCAGTTCTTC. Protein sequence: CAISESRASGGVDEQFF. The chain carries TRBV10-3 and TRBJ2-1; 10 bases are shared with TRBD2. V dropped 0 bases and J dropped 8; count of bases not matched to a gene: 10. The germline gives CDR1 ENHRY, CDR2 SYGVKD. The CDR3 loop spans 17 amino acids.

This clone appeared once. The J gene is TRBJ2-2, the V gene TRBV10-3; D ambiguous. Between the trimmed V and J ends, which lost 1 base and 6 bases, there was a span of 6 bases. Germline lookup yields CDR1 ENHRY and CDR2 SYGVKD. This CDR3 contains 13 residues. This CDR3 is CAISELAPGELFF. The CDR3 DNA follows: TGTGCCATCAGTGAGTTGGCACCCGGGGAGCTGTTTTTT.

This sequence joins TRBV11-2 and TRBJ2-7; maybe TRBD1 (6 bases). CDR1 and CDR2 from the germline V gene are SGHAT and FQNNGV. Trimming stripped 3 bases from V and 3 bases from J, with 9 bases between. This CDR3 comprises 13 residues. The CDR3 here is CASSLVRGYEQYF. CDR3 sequence (DNA): TGTGCCAGCAGCTTGGTCAGGGGCTACGAGCAGTACTTC.

J is TRBJ1-2 and V is TRBV4-1, with D perhaps matching TRBD1 (5 bases). V was cut by 5 bases and J by 4 bases, with 11 bases left in between. The CDR3 has 13 amino acids. CDR1 is MGHRA, CDR2 YSYEKL, per germline. CDR3: CASSDGRGYGYTF. The DNA for the CDR3 is TGCGCCAGCAGCGACGGGAGGGGCTATGGCTACACCTTC.

This rearrangement joins TRBV4-1 to TRBJ1-3, with TRBD1 matching 9 bases. CDR1 is MGHRA, CDR2 YSYEKL, per germline. The length of the CDR3 is 19 residues. J lost 2 bases, V lost 4 bases, and 15 bases had no gene match. CDR3 sequence reads: CASSPRTAGRTGAGNTIYF. CDR3 nucleotide sequence: TGCGCCAGCAGCCCGCGAACGGCAGGCCGGACAGGGGCTGGAAACACCATATATTTT.

V is TRBV7-2 and J is TRBJ2-2, with 10 bases fitting TRBD2. CDR1 and CDR2 (germline): SGHTA, FQGNSA. This CDR3 is 15 amino acids long. Trimming removed 4 bases from V and 6 bases from J; junction bases left unmatched: 5. CDR3 sequence reads: CASSSGLARPGELFF. The CDR3 region has the DNA TGTGCCAGCAGCTCGGGACTAGCGCGGCCCGGGGAGCTGTTTTTT.

In the case of this clone: The sample contains more than one DNA sequence encoding this CDR3. This chain joins TRBV7-9 and TRBJ1-2; D is uncertain. The germline V and J ends were trimmed by 1 base and 3 bases, with 6 bases remaining between them. This CDR3 region has 13 residues. Germline CDR1 reads SEHNR; CDR2 reads FQNEAQ (reference sequence). The CDR3 is CASSLGGDYGYTF. Written as DNA, the CDR3 is TGTGCCAGCAGCTTAGGGGGAGACTATGGCTACACCTTC. The full variable domain, in which reference TRBV7-9 and TRBJ1-2 provide the parts outside the CDR3, is DTGVSQNPRHKITKRGQNVTFRCDPISEHNRLYWYRQTLGQGPEFLTYFQNEAQLEKSRLLSDRFSAERPKGSFSTLEIQRTEQGDSAMYLCASSLGGDYGYTFGSGTRLTVV.

The chain couples TRBV15 to TRBJ1-1, with a weak D call TRBD1 (5 bases). CDR1 is LNHNV, CDR2 YYDKDF, per germline (reference sequence). The CDR3 is 16 residues long. V was shortened by 2 bases and J by 4 bases, with 17 bases between the two germline ends. This chain's CDR3 is CATSRMPGGISTEAFF. The CDR3 DNA sequence: TGTGCCACCAGCAGAATGCCGGGGGGGATCTCCACTGAAGCTTTCTTT.

The CDR3 loop is CASSIGTSYSTDTQYF. As DNA, the CDR3 is TGCGCCAGCAGCATAGGGACTAGCTATTCTACAGATACGCAGTATTTT. The J gene is TRBJ2-3, the V gene TRBV5-1; 9 nucleotides match TRBD2. The CDR3 length is 16 residues. V trimming: 4 bases; J trimming: 3 bases; junction bases outside the gene matches: 9. Germline loops: CDR1 SGHRS, CDR2 YFSETQ.

The CDR3, as DNA: TGTGCCAGCAGTTTCCGAATAGCCTCCTATAATTCACCCCTCCACTTT. Protein: CASSFRIASYNSPLHF. The rearrangement links TRBV6-5 to TRBJ1-6, with D uncertain. CDR1 is MNHEY, CDR2 SVGAGI, per germline. V was clipped by 4 bases and J by 0 bases, with 10 bases between them. The CDR3 runs to 16 residues.

The chain carries TRBV18 and TRBJ2-1, with TRBD2 matching 7 bases. This CDR3 has 16 residues. Trimming took 3 bases from V and 4 from J; bases not matched to a gene: 9. Germline V gives CDR1 KGHSH, CDR2 LQKENI. The CDR3 reads CASSPPRVAGYNEQFF. The CDR3 region has the DNA TGTGCCAGCTCACCCCCTCGGGTAGCGGGTTACAATGAGCAGTTCTTC.

The rearrangement joins TRBV18 to TRBJ1-2; a possible D gene is TRBD1 (6 bases). Per germline, CDR1 KGHSH and CDR2 LQKENI. Trimming stripped 0 bases from V and 8 bases from J, with 16 bases between. The CDR3 covers 15 residues. CDR3 protein: CASSPPGTPASGYTF. CDR3 bases: TGTGCCAGCTCACCACCCGGGACACCCGCGTCGGGCTACACCTTC.

The chain couples TRBV6-5 to TRBJ1-1, with D uncertain. Trimming pared 3 bases from V and 0 bases from J, leaving 5 bases between. This CDR3 contains 13 residues. Germline lookup yields CDR1 MNHEY and CDR2 SVGAGI. The CDR3 protein is CASSYSVNTEAFF. The DNA of the CDR3 is TGTGCCAGCAGTTATTCGGTGAACACTGAAGCTTTCTTT.

A note on this clone: The same CDR3 is also encoded by other DNA sequences in this sample. The J gene is TRBJ2-2, the V gene TRBV6-5; tentative D call: TRBD2 (6 bases). Germline CDR1 and CDR2: MNHEY and SVGAGI. This CDR3 has 14 amino acids. The V and J ends lost 6 bases and 0 bases respectively, with 8 bases between them. This CDR3 is CASRAGPNTGELFF. The DNA for the CDR3 is TGTGCCAGCAGGGCGGGGCCGAACACCGGGGAGCTGTTTTTT.

Of note for this clone: Sequence at one end of the junction differs from germline and may be a read error. The gene calls are TRBV7-7 and TRBJ2-7; 9 bases match TRBD1. The CDR3 is 16 residues long. Germline CDR1 is SSHAT and CDR2 is FNYEAQ (reference sequence). This chain's CDR3 is CASSLGPGQGHYEQYF. In DNA, the CDR3 is TGTGCTAGCAGCTTAGGTCCGGGACAGGGCCACTACGAGCAGTACTTC.